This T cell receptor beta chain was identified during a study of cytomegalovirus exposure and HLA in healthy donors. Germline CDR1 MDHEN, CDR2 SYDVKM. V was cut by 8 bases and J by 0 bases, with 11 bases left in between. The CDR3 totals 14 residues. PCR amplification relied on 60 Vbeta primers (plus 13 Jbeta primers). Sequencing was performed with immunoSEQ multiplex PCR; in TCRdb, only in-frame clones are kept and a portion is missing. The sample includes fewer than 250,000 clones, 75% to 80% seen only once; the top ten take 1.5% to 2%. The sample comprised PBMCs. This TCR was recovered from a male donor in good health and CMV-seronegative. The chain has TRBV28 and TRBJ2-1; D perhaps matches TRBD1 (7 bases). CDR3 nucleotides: TGTGCCAGCCAGGGGGGAGACTCCTACAATGAGCAGTTCTTC. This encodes CASQGGDSYNEQFF.